Each of the 7 T cell receptor beta chains below was sequenced from the same sample in a study of OX40 agonist ivuxolimab in advanced cancers. The protocol was immunoSEQ multiplex PCR, while the TCRdb copy is restricted to in-frame clones and leaves out a portion. The sample holds tens of thousands of clones; around 86% are singletons and the top ten take less than 3%. Sequences were derived from CD4+ or CD8+ T cells sorted from blood, sampled in a trial of the OX40 agonist ivuxolimab. All receptors come from an adult with an advanced solid tumor such as melanoma, head and neck, liver or kidney cancer.

The chain has TRBV27 and TRBJ2-7, with 8 bases that match TRBD1. Per germline, CDR1 MNHEY and CDR2 SMNVEV (reference sequence). This CDR3 has 17 amino acids. Unmatched junction bases numbered 11, after V lost 3 bases and J lost 1 base. CDR3 in DNA: TGTGCCAGCAGTTTTGGGACAGGAGACTTTCGTTCCTACGAGCAGTACTTC. Protein product: CASSFGTGDFRSYEQYF.

The CDR3 bases are TGTGCCAGCAGCCCTTCGGGACAGGAGAACACTGAAGCTTTCTTT. Amino acids: CASSPSGQENTEAFF. The chain combines TRBV7-9 with TRBJ1-1, with 8 positions matching TRBD1. The CDR3 is 15 residues long. CDR1 and CDR2 (germline): SEHNR, FQNEAQ (reference sequence). V gave up 5 bases and J gave up 1 base; unmatched junction bases: 6.

This clone was picked up one time. The rearrangement links TRBV7-7 to TRBJ2-5; 7 bases align to TRBD1. After removal of 0 bases from V and 3 bases from J, the junction contained 7 bases not matched to a gene. CDR1 is SSHAT and CDR2 is FNYEAQ in the germline V gene (reference sequence). The CDR3 extends over 16 amino acids. CDR3 loop: CASSLARRQGEETQYF. In DNA, the CDR3 is TGTGCCAGCAGCTTAGCGCGGAGACAGGGAGAAGAGACCCAGTACTTC.

The V gene is TRBV11-2, the J gene TRBJ1-3, with 8 bases aligning to TRBD1. The J segment lost 4 bases and the V segment lost 6 bases, leaving 2 bases of the junction unmatched. The CDR3 loop spans 13 amino acids. The germline V gene has CDR1 SGHAT and CDR2 FQNNGV. CDR3 nucleotides: TGTGCCAGCAGGACAGGGGCCGGAAACACCATATATTTT. Its protein product is CASRTGAGNTIYF.

The chain employs TRBV29-1 and TRBJ1-4; D uncertain. Germline CDR1 reads SQVTM; CDR2 reads ANQGSEA. CDR3 length: 12 amino acids. The V and J ends lost 7 bases and 7 bases respectively, with 13 bases between them. The CDR3 bases are TGCAGCGCCCGGACGGATTCTGAAAAACTGTTTTTT. Translated, it gives CSARTDSEKLFF.

The chain uses TRBV5-4 and TRBJ2-6; no firm D call. This CDR3 is 17 amino acids long. V was clipped by 4 bases and J by 2 bases, with 16 bases between them. Germline V gene sequence: CDR1 SGHNT, CDR2 YYREEE (reference sequence). The CDR3 is CASSPRSGQTGANVLTF. CDR3 nucleotide sequence: TGTGCCAGCAGCCCAAGATCTGGCCAGACTGGGGCCAACGTCCTGACTTTC.

V gene TRBV5-6 combines with J gene TRBJ1-2; D ambiguous. Trimming took 4 bases from V and 0 from J, leaving 13 bases between them. Looked up from germline, CDR1 is SGHDT and CDR2 is YYEEEE. The CDR3 consists of 15 residues. CDR3 coding DNA: TGTGCCAGCAGCGTACCCTGGCAGGCTAACTATGGCTACACCTTC. Amino acids: CASSVPWQANYGYTF.